This TCR beta chain emerged from a study of blood T cell repertoires in COVID-19. Study-level information: There were acute and convalescent COVID-19 samples, and they came from the United States, Italy and Spain.

V was pared by 3 bases and J by 8 bases, with 11 bases between. The CDR3 runs 13 residues. The germline gives CDR1 KGHSH, CDR2 LQKENI. Categorization into cohorts depended on clinical history that participants reported. This clone was observed a few times. Generated by immunoSEQ multiplex PCR, the TCRdb table keeps only in-frame clones and is missing some. The table shows around 190,000 clones, with roughly 90% occurring only once. Sequencing was done on a sample of PBMCs or T cells enriched from blood (not recorded which). The chain employs TRBV18 and TRBJ2-1; the D gene is possibly TRBD2 (6 bases). This receptor was identified in a man between 18 and 29 years old with acute COVID-19. CDR3 bases: TGTGCCAGCTCACCCTCACTAGCTTATGAGCAGTTCTTC. Encoded protein: CASSPSLAYEQFF.